These 16 T cell receptor beta chains share one sample of origin, sequenced in a study of blood T cell repertoires in COVID-19. The data were produced by immunoSEQ multiplex PCR, yet TCRdb's version contains in-frame clones alone and is incomplete. In the table there are under 400,000 clones, more than 75% of which are singletons. The sample comprised PBMCs or T cells enriched from blood (not recorded which). The receptors come from a man in his forties or fifties in a cohort exposed to, infected with or recovered from COVID-19 (not recorded which).

The chain recombines TRBV6-5 with TRBJ1-1; D may be TRBD1 (6 bases). Between the trimmed V and J ends, which lost 5 bases and 3 bases, there was a span of 13 bases. The germline CDR1 and CDR2 sequences are MNHEY and SVGAGI. The CDR3 loop spans 14 amino acids. DNA of the CDR3: TGTGCCAGCAGTCTTGGGGGCAGGGACACTGAAGCTTTCTTT. It encodes CASSLGGRDTEAFF.

J is TRBJ2-7 and V is TRBV9; 14 nucleotides agree with TRBD2. The ends lost 4 bases at V and 6 bases at J; junction bases unmatched: 9. The CDR3 is 16 amino acids. Germline lookup yields CDR1 SGDLS and CDR2 YYNGEE. CDR3 coding DNA: TGTGCCAGCAGCACGGAACCGGGACTAGCGGGAGTCGAGCAGTACTTC. Translating gives CASSTEPGLAGVEQYF.

The chain employs TRBV29-1 and TRBJ2-5; 7 nucleotides line up with TRBD2. This CDR3 is built from 11 residues. From germline, CDR1 is SQVTM and CDR2 ANQGSEA. The V segment lost 8 bases and the J segment 5 bases; nucleotides outside the gene matches: 5. The CDR3 bases are TGCAGCCTGGGACTAAGGGAGACCCAGTACTTC. Translation gives CSLGLRETQYF.

This rearrangement joins TRBV2 to TRBJ1-2; D possibly corresponds to TRBD1 (6 bases). Trimming shortened V by 1 base and J by 8 bases, and 17 bases separated the two germline ends. The CDR3 has 15 amino acids. Germline assignment: CDR1 SNHLY and CDR2 FYNNEI. The CDR3: CASSEVRSGGPGYTF. CDR3 sequence (DNA): TGTGCCAGCAGTGAAGTGAGGTCGGGGGGGCCCGGCTACACCTTC.

This clone was observed a few times. The V gene is TRBV5-8, the J gene TRBJ1-5; D may be TRBD1 (5 bases). The CDR3 is 15 residues long. Per germline, CDR1 SGHTS and CDR2 YDEGEE. Trimming took off 3 bases at V and 2 bases at J, with 12 bases between the two ends. The CDR3: CASSWGGRGNQPQHF. The DNA of the CDR3 is TGTGCCAGCAGCTGGGGCGGTAGGGGCAATCAGCCCCAGCATTTT.

V gene TRBV2 combines with J gene TRBJ1-4; a weak D match, TRBD1 (5 bases). Germline CDR1 and CDR2: SNHLY and FYNNEI. V lost 3 bases to trimming and J lost 6 bases, with 5 bases between them. This CDR3 has 12 residues. The CDR3 DNA sequence: TGTGCCAGCAGTGACAGGGATGAAAAACTGTTTTTT. This sequence encodes CASSDRDEKLFF.

This clone was detected many times. The chain uses TRBV7-9 and TRBJ2-7, with TRBD2 matching over 11 bases. The CDR3 has 14 residues. The germline V gene has CDR1 SEHNR and CDR2 FQNEAQ (reference sequence). The ends lost 5 bases at V and 5 bases at J; junction bases unmatched: 5. For the CDR3, the DNA is TGTGCCAGCAGCCTTACTAGCGGGAGAAACGAGCAGTACTTC. Amino acid sequence: CASSLTSGRNEQYF.

The genes are TRBV28 and TRBJ2-1, with 9 bases that match TRBD1. The V segment lost 6 bases and the J segment 4 bases; nucleotides outside the gene matches: 13. Germline lookup yields CDR1 MDHEN and CDR2 SYDVKM. The CDR3 loop spans 17 amino acids. As DNA, the CDR3 is TGTGCCAGCAGCCCTACTCCCACAGGGGGCTCTTACAATGAGCAGTTCTTC. Protein product: CASSPTPTGGSYNEQFF.

This chain uses TRBV2 with TRBJ2-5; D is uncertain. Germline lookup yields CDR1 SNHLY and CDR2 FYNNEI. The length of the CDR3 is 14 residues. The V gene lost 0 bases and the J gene lost 1 base, with 6 bases spanning the gap. CDR3 DNA sequence: TGTGCCAGCAGTGAAGCGCGAGTCCAAGAGACCCAGTACTTC. Protein sequence: CASSEARVQETQYF.

This clone was observed a few times. This chain joins TRBV5-1 and TRBJ1-2; possibly TRBD1 for D (6 bases). The CDR3 has 15 amino acids. Trimming shortened V by 0 bases and J by 5 bases, and 14 bases separated the two germline ends. Germline CDR1 SGHRS, CDR2 YFSETQ. CDR3 nucleotide sequence: TGCGCCAGCAGCTTGGAATGGACAGCCGCTTATGGCTACACCTTC. Amino acids: CASSLEWTAAYGYTF.

V is TRBV11-1 and J is TRBJ2-7; 11 nucleotides agree with TRBD2. This CDR3 comprises 16 residues. Germline V gene data show CDR1 as SGHAT and CDR2 as FQDESV (reference sequence). V trimming: 1 base; J trimming: 6 bases; junction bases outside the gene matches: 8. CDR3 protein: CASSLDGPGLAAEQYF. The CDR3 region has the DNA TGTGCCAGCAGCTTAGATGGCCCGGGACTAGCGGCCGAGCAGTACTTC.

The chain couples TRBV6-5 to TRBJ1-1; D is ambiguous. CDR1 is MNHEY, CDR2 SVGAGI, per germline. This CDR3 spans 14 amino acids. V was pared by 4 bases and J by 1 base, with 10 bases between. CDR3 sequence: CASSLTLTNTEAFF. Here the CDR3 DNA reads TGTGCCAGCAGTTTAACTCTAACGAACACTGAAGCTTTCTTT.

This chain uses TRBV29-1 with TRBJ1-2, with D possibly TRBD1 on 5 matching bases. From germline, CDR1 is SQVTM and CDR2 ANQGSEA. V dropped 4 bases and J dropped 3 bases, with 9 bases sitting between them. This CDR3 has 12 amino acids. As DNA, the CDR3 is TGCAGCGTTGCGGGGGACGACTATGGCTACACCTTC. Amino acid sequence: CSVAGDDYGYTF.

This sequence joins TRBV9 and TRBJ2-2, with TRBD2 matching 12 bases. The CDR3 has 18 amino acids. In germline, CDR1 is SGDLS, CDR2 YYNGEE. After removal of 4 bases from V and 2 bases from J, the junction contained 9 bases not matched to a gene. This CDR3 reads CASSQRGLAGLNTGELFF. The CDR3 DNA reads as TGTGCCAGCAGCCAAAGAGGACTAGCGGGACTAAACACCGGGGAGCTGTTTTTT.

The chain joins TRBV7-8 to TRBJ1-5; D not certain. The CDR3 totals 15 residues. V shed 1 base and J shed 4 bases, with 11 bases lying between them. Looked up from germline, CDR1 is SGHVS and CDR2 is FQNEAQ. CDR3 protein: CASSLVLAQNQPQHF. The DNA for the CDR3 is TGTGCCAGCAGCTTAGTCTTAGCACAAAATCAGCCCCAGCATTTT.

DNA of the CDR3: TGCGCCAGCAGCTCAGGCCAGGGAAGCACAGATACGCAGTATTTT. This gives the protein CASSSGQGSTDTQYF. The chain joins TRBV5-1 to TRBJ2-3; tentatively, D is TRBD1 (5 bases). Germline V lookup: CDR1 SGHRS, CDR2 YFSETQ. The CDR3 spans 15 residues. The V end lost 3 bases, the J end lost 0 bases, and 11 bases lay between the germline ends.